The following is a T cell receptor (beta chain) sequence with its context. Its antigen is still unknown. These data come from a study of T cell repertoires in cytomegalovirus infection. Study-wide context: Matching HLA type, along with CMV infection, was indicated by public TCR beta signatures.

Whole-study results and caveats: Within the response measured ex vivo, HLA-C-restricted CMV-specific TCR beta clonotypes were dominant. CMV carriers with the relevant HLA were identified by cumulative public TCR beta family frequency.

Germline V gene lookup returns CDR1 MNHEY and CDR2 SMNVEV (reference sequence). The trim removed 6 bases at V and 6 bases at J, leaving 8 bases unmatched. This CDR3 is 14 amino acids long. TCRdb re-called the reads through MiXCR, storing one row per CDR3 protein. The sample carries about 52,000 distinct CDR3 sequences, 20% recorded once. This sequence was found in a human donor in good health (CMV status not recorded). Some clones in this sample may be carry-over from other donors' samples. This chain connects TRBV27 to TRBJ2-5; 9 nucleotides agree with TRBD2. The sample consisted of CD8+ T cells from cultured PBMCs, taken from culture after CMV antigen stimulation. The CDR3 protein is CASRGVAGVKTQYF. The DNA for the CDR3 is TGTGCCAGCAGAGGGGTAGCGGGGGTTAAGACCCAGTACTTC.